A single T cell receptor beta chain is shown here with its context. Its specificity is not known. This sample was taken from a study of radiation and T cells in renal cell carcinoma. Overall study context: Nephrectomy followed 15 Gy stereotactic body radiation by 4 weeks. Study observations and caveats: In blood, top tumor clones expanded by 2 weeks, shrinking by 4. Pretreatment tumor biopsies were lacking, so baseline clonotypes are unknown.

Time point of the sample: blood 2 weeks post-SBRT. As for treatment: 15 Gy SBRT to primary tumor, nephrectomy 4 weeks later. Radiation-treated patients gave blood at baseline, week 2 and week 4. V shed 2 bases and J shed 3 bases, with 11 bases lying between them. The germline V gene encodes CDR1 KGHSH and CDR2 LQKENI. This CDR3 comprises 15 residues. Libraries were prepared by immunoSEQ multiplex PCR; TCRdb keeps only in-frame clonotypes and omits some of them. The table records tens of thousands of clones, around 77% of them present only once. The TCR was taken from a man in his sixties with renal cell carcinoma. The rearrangement uses TRBV18 and TRBJ1-5; D gene ambiguous. Specimen: blood, collected from a patient whose treatment included radiotherapy and nephrectomy. CDR3 loop: CASSPTGGNNQPQHF. CDR3 coding DNA: TGTGCCAGCTCACCAACGGGAGGAAACAATCAGCCCCAGCATTTT.